A single sample gave rise to the 12 T cell receptor beta chains below, sequenced in a study of T cell responses to AZD1222 COVID-19 vaccine. Produced via immunoSEQ multiplex PCR; TCRdb's table is partial and in-frame only. The sample consists of about 150,000 clones, 92% of them appearing once. The sample in question was peripheral blood, obtained 28 days after the second AZD1222 dose. The receptors originated from an adult who received the AZD1222 COVID-19 vaccine.

The chain employs TRBV7-9 and TRBJ1-2, with D possibly TRBD1 on 5 matching bases. The germline V gene has CDR1 SEHNR and CDR2 FQNEAQ (reference sequence). V lost 5 bases and J 4 bases, leaving 17 bases between the germline ends. CDR3 size: 15 residues. The CDR3 coding sequence is TGTGCCAGCAGCCCCCCGACAGTTTCGGGCTATGGCTACACCTTC. Translated, it gives CASSPPTVSGYGYTF.

This chain links TRBV6-2 or TRBV6-3 with TRBJ1-2; the D gene is possibly TRBD1 (6 bases). Germline-derived CDR1 and CDR2 are MNHEY and SVGEGT. This CDR3 spans 14 amino acids. V lost 6 bases and J lost 5, with 16 bases in between. CDR3 sequence (DNA): TGTGCCAGCAGCCCACCGGGGGGCCAGTATGGCTACACCTTC. This encodes CASSPPGGQYGYTF.

The J gene is TRBJ1-3, the V gene TRBV2; D is unresolved. The CDR3 runs 13 residues. The germline V and J ends were trimmed by 7 bases and 4 bases, with 11 bases remaining between them. Germline CDR1 reads SNHLY; CDR2 reads FYNNEI. The CDR3 protein is CASTKVEGNTIYF. The CDR3 DNA reads as TGTGCCAGCACGAAGGTGGAAGGAAACACCATATATTTT.

As concerns this clone: Other nucleotide sequences from this sample produce the same CDR3. This chain joins TRBV6-5 and TRBJ1-5; D remains unclear. The CDR3 sequence is 14 residues long. Germline CDR1 reads MNHEY; CDR2 reads SVGAGI. Trimming removed 0 bases at V and 2 bases at J, with 5 bases between. In nucleotides, the CDR3 is TGTGCCAGCAGTTACTCCGGCCGCAATCAGCCCCAGCATTTT. Residues: CASSYSGRNQPQHF.

This rearrangement joins TRBV3-1 (or the pseudogene TRBV3-2) to TRBJ2-4; 8 bases map to TRBD2. The V segment lost 1 base and the J segment 3 bases; nucleotides outside the gene matches: 8. Germline V gives CDR1 LGHDT, CDR2 YNNKEL (reference sequence). This CDR3 contains 17 residues. The CDR3 DNA reads as TGTGCCAGCAGCCAAGCCGCTAGCGGGCGTGACAAAAACATTCAGTACTTC. It specifies CASSQAASGRDKNIQYF.

The chain's CDR3 is CASSLDEAGRVTEAFF. The DNA for the CDR3 is TGTGCCAGCAGCTTAGATGAAGCGGGTCGGGTCACTGAAGCTTTCTTT. The chain links TRBV11-2 to TRBJ1-1; D ambiguous. CDR1 and CDR2 from the germline V gene are SGHAT and FQNNGV. The CDR3 sequence is 16 residues long. Trimming pared 0 bases from V and 4 bases from J, leaving 15 bases between.

The CDR3 loop is CASSDGRSPYEQYF. The DNA for the CDR3 is TGTGCCAGCAGCGACGGGAGATCCCCCTACGAGCAGTACTTC. This sequence joins TRBV14 and TRBJ2-7, with D possibly being TRBD2 (6 bases). CDR1 SGHDN and CDR2 FVKESK come from the germline V gene. The V end was cut by 5 bases, the J end by 2 bases, with 13 bases between. This CDR3 region has 14 residues.

This chain links TRBV7-2 with TRBJ2-3; D uncertain. Trimming pared 3 bases from V and 5 bases from J, leaving 9 bases between. This CDR3 contains 13 residues. CDR1 and CDR2 (germline): SGHTA, FQGNSA. The CDR3 DNA reads TGTGCCAGCAGCTTTGGGTATTTAGATACGCAGTATTTT. Translated, it gives CASSFGYLDTQYF.

The gene calls are TRBV10-3 and TRBJ1-1, with 9 bases matching TRBD1. The CDR3 consists of 14 residues. The germline CDR1 and CDR2 sequences are ENHRY and SYGVKD. Unmatched junction bases numbered 1, after V lost 2 bases and J lost 3 bases. The CDR3 loop is CAISEGQGYTEAFF. The CDR3 bases are TGTGCCATCAGTGAGGGACAGGGGTACACTGAAGCTTTCTTT.

V and J are TRBV5-1 and TRBJ2-3, with a possible D match to TRBD1 (6 bases). Germline lookup yields CDR1 SGHRS and CDR2 YFSETQ. V gave up 4 bases and J gave up 2 bases, with 11 bases separating them. CDR3 length equals 14 residues. CDR3 sequence: CASSLDRLTDTQYF. CDR3 coding DNA: TGCGCCAGCAGCCTGGACAGACTCACAGATACGCAGTATTTT. Supplemented by reference TRBV5-1 and TRBJ2-3, the full variable domain reads KAGVTQTPRYLIKTRGQQVTLSCSPISGHRSVSWYQQTPGQGLQFLFEYFSETQRNKGNFPGRFSGRQFSNSRSEMNVSTLELGDSALYLCASSLDRLTDTQYFGPGTRLTVL.

The rearrangement links TRBV20-1 to TRBJ2-1, with D possibly TRBD2 on 6 matching bases. Between the trimmed V and J ends, which lost 3 bases and 0 bases, there was a span of 12 bases. The CDR3 length is 15 residues. Germline CDR1 DFQATT, CDR2 SNEGSKA (reference sequence). CDR3 sequence reads: CSASPGEVSYNEQFF. DNA of the CDR3: TGCAGTGCTAGTCCGGGAGAAGTCTCCTACAATGAGCAGTTCTTC.

The chain employs TRBV13 and TRBJ2-3; no reliable D call. Germline CDR1 is PRHDT and CDR2 is FYEKMQ (reference sequence). This CDR3 is built from 14 residues. V lost 2 bases to trimming and J lost 5 bases, with 11 bases between them. The CDR3 coding sequence is TGTGCCAGCAGCTTAAGCGTCTCCGGAGATACGCAGTATTTT. It yields the protein CASSLSVSGDTQYF.